The following is a T cell receptor (beta chain) sequence with its context. The data were obtained in a study of blood T cell repertoires in COVID-19. The trim removed 4 bases at V and 5 bases at J, leaving 7 bases unmatched. This CDR3 has 17 residues. Germline-derived CDR1 and CDR2 are SGDLS and YYNGEE. In the study's own analysis: Estimation of nucleated cell counts was performed using reference gene primer amplification. Some clones are missing from TCRdb's copy, which holds only in-frame ones; the method was immunoSEQ multiplex PCR. The V and J calls and clone size come from that table; D and trimming were worked out from the DNA. Here the sample spans approximately 81,000 clones, 82% being singletons.

Sequencing used peripheral blood. The source of this sequence is a human donor in a cohort sampled during active COVID-19. This sequence joins TRBV9 and TRBJ2-2; 14 nucleotides line up with TRBD2. CDR3 in DNA: TGTGCCAGCAGCCTTTGGACTAGCGGGGGGCTAACCGGGGAGCTGTTTTTT. This sequence encodes CASSLWTSGGLTGELFF. The full variable domain, rest sourced from reference TRBV9 and TRBJ2-2, is DSGVTQTPKHLITATGQRVTLRCSPRSGDLSVYWYQQSLDQGLQFLIQYYNGEERAKGNILERFSAQQFPDLHSELNLSSLELGDSALYFCASSLWTSGGLTGELFFGEGSRLTVL.